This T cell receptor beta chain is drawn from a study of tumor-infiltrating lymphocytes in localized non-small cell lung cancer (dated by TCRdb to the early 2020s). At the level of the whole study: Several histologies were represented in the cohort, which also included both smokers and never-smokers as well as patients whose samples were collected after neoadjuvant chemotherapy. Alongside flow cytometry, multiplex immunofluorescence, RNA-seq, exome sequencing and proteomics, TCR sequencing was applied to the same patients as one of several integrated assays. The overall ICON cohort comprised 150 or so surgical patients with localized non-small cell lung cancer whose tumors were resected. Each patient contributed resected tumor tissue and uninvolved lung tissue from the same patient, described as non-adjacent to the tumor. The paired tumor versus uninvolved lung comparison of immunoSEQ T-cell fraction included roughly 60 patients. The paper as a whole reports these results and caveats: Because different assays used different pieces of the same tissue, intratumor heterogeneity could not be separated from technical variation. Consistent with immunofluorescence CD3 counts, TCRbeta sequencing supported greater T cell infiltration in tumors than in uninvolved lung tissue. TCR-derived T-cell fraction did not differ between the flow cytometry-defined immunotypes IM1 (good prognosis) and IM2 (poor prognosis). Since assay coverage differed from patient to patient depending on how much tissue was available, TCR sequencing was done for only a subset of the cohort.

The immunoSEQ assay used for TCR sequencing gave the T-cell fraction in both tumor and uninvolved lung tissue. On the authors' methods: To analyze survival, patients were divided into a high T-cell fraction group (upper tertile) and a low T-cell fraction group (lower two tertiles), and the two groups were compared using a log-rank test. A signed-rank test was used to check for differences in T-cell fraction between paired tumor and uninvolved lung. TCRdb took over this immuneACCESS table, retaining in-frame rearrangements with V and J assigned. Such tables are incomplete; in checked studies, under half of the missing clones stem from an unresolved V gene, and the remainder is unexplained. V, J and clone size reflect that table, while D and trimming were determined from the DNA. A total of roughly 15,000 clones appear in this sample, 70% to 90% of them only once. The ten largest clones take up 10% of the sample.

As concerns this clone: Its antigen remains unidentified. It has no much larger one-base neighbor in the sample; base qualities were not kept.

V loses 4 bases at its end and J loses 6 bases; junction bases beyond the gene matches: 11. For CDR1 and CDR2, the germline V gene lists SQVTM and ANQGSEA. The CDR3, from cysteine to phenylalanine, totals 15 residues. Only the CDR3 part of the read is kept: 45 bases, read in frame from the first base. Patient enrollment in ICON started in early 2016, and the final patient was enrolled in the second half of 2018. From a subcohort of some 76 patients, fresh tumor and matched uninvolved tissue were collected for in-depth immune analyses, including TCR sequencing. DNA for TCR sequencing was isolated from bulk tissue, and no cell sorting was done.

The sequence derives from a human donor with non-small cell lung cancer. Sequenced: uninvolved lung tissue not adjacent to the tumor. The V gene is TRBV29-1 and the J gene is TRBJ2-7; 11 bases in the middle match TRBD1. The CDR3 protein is CSVARDRGLRGEQYF. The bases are TGCAGCGTTGCTAGGGACAGGGGGTTAAGAGGCGAGCAGTACTTC.